A single sample is the source of the 27 T cell receptor beta chains below, sequenced in a study of human T cells and chemical hapten exposure (dated by TCRdb to the early 2020s). This specimen's time point label, interpreted: patch test 1, 2 weeks after DPC sensitization. Taken with the paper, the label for treatment or condition translates to: therapeutic diphenylcyclopropenone sensitization with weekly scalp DPC. Library generation was performed with RACE. Instrument on record: NextSeq 500. In TCRdb, the public reads were trimmed at Q25 with fastp and aligned with MiXCR, with productive beta chains retained. Each entry merges the rows of one CDR3 protein and shows their most common DNA and genes. This sample has about 380,000 distinct CDR3 sequences in its table, and 4% to 5.5% of those were observed once. The ten biggest clones cover about 2.2% of the sample. Sample: whole blood, taken in connection with sensitization to the hapten diphenylcyclopropenone (DPC). The receptors stem from a woman aged 50 to 60 with alopecia areata. Some clones in this sample may be carry-over from other donors' samples.

This clonotype was found many times. The chain combines TRBV5-1 with TRBJ2-7; D remains unclear. Per the germline V gene, CDR1 is SGHRS and CDR2 is YFSETQ. This CDR3 is 13 amino acids long. V was clipped by 4 bases and J by 2 bases, with 10 bases between them. CDR3 protein: CASSLGRPYEQYF. The DNA for the CDR3 is TGCGCCAGCAGCCTTGGACGGCCCTACGAGCAGTACTTC.

This clonotype was picked up many times. The chain joins TRBV12-3 or TRBV12-4 to TRBJ2-3; possible D gene TRBD1, 6 bases. The length of the CDR3 is 12 residues. The V end lost 5 bases, the J end lost 8 bases, and 11 bases lay between the germline ends. The CDR3 region has the DNA TGTGCCAGCAGTCGGGACAAGGCTACGCAGTATTTT. Its protein product is CASSRDKATQYF.

This clonotype was recorded at least ten times. CDR3 loop: CATFGLGVQFF. CDR3 bases: TGTGCCACCTTTGGCTTAGGGGTCCAGTTCTTC. V and J are TRBV27 and TRBJ2-1, with a possible D match to TRBD1 (5 bases). There are 11 residues in the CDR3. V dropped 10 bases and J dropped 13 bases, with 17 bases sitting between them. Germline V lookup: CDR1 MNHEY, CDR2 SMNVEV (reference sequence).

The sample holds many counts of this clonotype. The chain has TRBV21-1 and TRBJ2-1; the DNA was not compared with TRBD1, the D call given in the table. TRBV21-1 is given as a pseudogene. The CDR3 spans 16 residues. The CDR3 region has the DNA TGTGCCAGCAGCAAAATGAGGGAACAGGGGTGCAATGAGCAGTTCTTC. Protein product: CASSKMREQGCNEQFF.

This clonotype was seen only a few times. This sequence joins TRBV12-3 or TRBV12-4 and TRBJ2-1; maybe TRBD2 (6 bases). V was clipped by 6 bases and J by 10 bases, with 13 bases between them. The CDR3 has 12 amino acids. DNA for the CDR3: TGTGCCAGCAGCCACGCGGGGATGGAGCAGTTCTTC. Protein sequence: CASSHAGMEQFF.

This clonotype has a handful of counts. The V and J genes are TRBV5-1 and TRBJ2-5; D could derive from TRBD1 or TRBD2 (6 bases each). Germline V gene sequence: CDR1 SGHRS, CDR2 YFSETQ. Trimming pared 5 bases from V and 4 bases from J, leaving 18 bases between. The CDR3 has 15 residues. This CDR3 reads CASSTVGGGGETQYF. The CDR3 nucleotides are TGCGCCAGCAGTACTGTGGGGGGCGGAGGAGAGACCCAGTACTTC.

This clonotype came up a few times. The chain carries TRBV29-1 and TRBJ1-1; weak D call: TRBD1 (6 bases). CDR1 is SQVTM, CDR2 ANQGSEA, per germline. The V end was cut by 7 bases, the J end by 4 bases, with 13 bases between. The CDR3 is 12 amino acids. CDR3 region: CSAGTGFTEAFF. The CDR3 DNA reads as TGCAGCGCTGGAACAGGGTTCACTGAAGCTTTCTTT.

In its sample, this clonotype was seen a few times. The V gene is TRBV6-1, the J gene TRBJ1-2; 7 bases fit TRBD1. CDR3 length: 13 residues. CDR1 and CDR2 from the germline V gene are MNHNS and SASEGT. J lost 4 bases, V lost 11 bases, and 10 bases had no gene match. This chain's CDR3 is CASRDSRTYGYTF. CDR3 DNA sequence: TGTGCCTCACGGGACAGCCGCACCTATGGCTACACCTTC.

The V gene is TRBV25-1, the J gene TRBJ1-5; no clear D. CDR3 length equals 12 residues. Trimming pared 3 bases from V and 9 bases from J, leaving 9 bases between. CDR1 MGHDK and CDR2 SYGVNS come from the germline V gene. This CDR3 is CASSDGLRPQHF. CDR3 sequence (DNA): TGTGCCAGCAGTGACGGGCTCCGGCCCCAGCATTTT. The whole variable domain, filled in from reference TRBV25-1 and TRBJ1-5, reads EADIYQTPRYLVIGTGKKITLECSQTMGHDKMYWYQQDPGMELHLIHYSYGVNSTEKGDLSSESTVSRIRTEHFPLTLESARPSHTSQYLCASSDGLRPQHFGDGTRLSIL.

The rearrangement links TRBV2 to TRBJ1-3, with 7 bases that match TRBD1. This CDR3 region has 14 residues. Trimming at V came to 6 bases and at J to 4 bases, leaving 6 bases not matched to a gene. The germline CDR1 and CDR2 sequences are SNHLY and FYNNEI. CDR3 amino acids: CASRLRGHGNTIYF. The CDR3 region has the DNA TGTGCCAGCAGACTTAGGGGGCACGGAAACACCATATATTTT.

This clonotype was seen repeatedly, ten times or more. The CDR3 region is CAWSAPGQGFTGNTIYF. CDR3 DNA: TGTGCCTGGAGTGCACCGGGACAGGGGTTTACCGGAAACACCATATATTTT. The chain has TRBV30 and TRBJ1-3; TRBD1 matches at 10 bases. The CDR3 runs 17 residues. CDR1 and CDR2 (germline): GTSNPN, SVGIG (reference sequence). The junction had 10 bases not matched to a gene; V was cut back by 1 base and J by 4 bases.

This clonotype was detected ten times or more. The chain has TRBV4-2 and TRBJ2-4; 11 nucleotides match TRBD1. Germline V lookup: CDR1 LGHNA, CDR2 YNFKEQ. After removal of 0 bases from V and 9 bases from J, the junction contained 7 bases not matched to a gene. The CDR3 contains 16 residues. As DNA, the CDR3 is TGTGCCAGCAGCCAAGATCAGGGGACAGGGGGAAGCATTCAGTACTTC. The encoded protein is CASSQDQGTGGSIQYF.

The table lists this clonotype with a few counts. The gene calls are TRBV5-4 and TRBJ2-3, with D unclear. Germline values: CDR1 SGHNT, CDR2 YYREEE (reference sequence). Trimming stripped 4 bases from V and 5 bases from J, with 20 bases between. CDR3 length: 16 residues. The CDR3 region has the DNA TGTGCCAGCAGCCCCTTCCGGGCCCCCCTAGGAGATACGCAGTATTTT. This encodes CASSPFRAPLGDTQYF.

This clonotype was counted many times. This chain connects TRBV9 to TRBJ1-1, with D hard to call. Trimming pared 0 bases from V and 0 bases from J, leaving 9 bases between. Germline V lookup: CDR1 SGDLS, CDR2 YYNGEE. There are 15 residues in the CDR3. In nucleotides, the CDR3 is TGTGCCAGCAGCGTAGATCCAGACTTGAACACTGAAGCTTTCTTT. This gives the protein CASSVDPDLNTEAFF.

This clonotype was detected only a few times. Relative to the germline gene, one junction end is altered; a read error may explain this. The CDR3 DNA is TGTGCCAGCAGCCGATCGGATTTTGAGCAATACTTC. It is translated as CASSRSDFEQYF. V gene TRBV3-1 combines with J gene TRBJ2-7, with D unclear. CDR3 length equals 12 residues. Germline V CDR1 and CDR2: LGHDT, YNNKEL (reference sequence).

J is TRBJ1-4 and V is TRBV7-8; 8 bases map to TRBD1. Per germline, CDR1 SGHVS and CDR2 FQNEAQ. V was pared by 1 base and J by 3 bases, with 4 bases of the junction left unmatched. This CDR3 is 16 amino acids long. CDR3 nucleotides: TGTGCCAGCAGCTTAGAGCCAGGGGGCTCTAATGAAAAACTGTTTTTT. It codes for CASSLEPGGSNEKLFF.

This clonotype was recorded many times. The chain carries TRBV12-3 or TRBV12-4 and TRBJ2-1, with 9 bases lining up with TRBD1. The CDR3 runs 18 residues. V lost 5 bases and J lost 10; bases outside the gene matches: 21. The CDR3, as DNA: TGTGCCAGCAGTCCTGGGACAGGGTGGTCGGGCGGACGGGGAGAGCAGTTCTTC. Translating it yields CASSPGTGWSGGRGEQFF.

This clonotype appeared many times. CDR3 nucleotide sequence: TGCAGCGTTGTGCAGGGGGCTGAGCAGTACTTC. Its protein is CSVVQGAEQYF. The chain links TRBV29-1 to TRBJ2-7, with 8 bases aligning to TRBD1. Per germline, CDR1 SQVTM and CDR2 ANQGSEA. This CDR3 comprises 11 residues. V shed 4 bases, J shed 7 bases, and the junction held 3 bases outside the gene matches.

This clonotype was seen ten or more times. The CDR3 sequence: CASSLNSLGNTEAFF. The DNA of the CDR3 is TGTGCCAGCAGCTTAAACAGCCTGGGGAACACTGAAGCTTTCTTT. The V and J genes are TRBV7-9 and TRBJ1-1; D unclear. The V end lost 2 bases, the J end lost 1 base, and 11 bases lay between the germline ends. The CDR3 is made up of 15 amino acids. Germline assignment: CDR1 SEHNR and CDR2 FQNEAQ (reference sequence).

This chain's CDR3 is CSAAEGTEAFF. Here the CDR3 DNA reads TGCAGTGCCGCAGAGGGCACTGAAGCTTTCTTT. This chain links TRBV20-1 with TRBJ1-1; D remains unclear. Trimming pared 6 bases from V and 4 bases from J, leaving 9 bases between. Germline-derived CDR1 and CDR2 are DFQATT and SNEGSKA (reference sequence). The CDR3 is 11 residues long.

This clonotype showed up many times. The chain links TRBV5-6 to TRBJ1-1, with TRBD1 as a possible D gene (6 bases). The CDR3 covers 15 residues. Trimming removed 0 bases at V and 2 bases at J, with 11 bases between. The germline gives CDR1 SGHDT, CDR2 YYEEEE. The CDR3 loop reads CASSLGGAPNTEAFF. The CDR3 DNA reads TGTGCCAGCAGCTTGGGGGGGGCCCCTAACACTGAAGCTTTCTTT.

This clonotype was counted a few times. The chain employs TRBV29-1 and TRBJ1-1, with 8 bases identical to TRBD1. CDR3 length: 13 amino acids. Germline values: CDR1 SQVTM, CDR2 ANQGSEA. Trimming cost V 3 bases and J 7 bases; bases outside gene matches: 7. The CDR3 loop reads CSVERTGRDEAFF. In DNA, the CDR3 is TGCAGCGTTGAGAGGACAGGGAGGGATGAAGCTTTCTTT.

This clonotype was observed at least ten times. J is TRBJ2-3 and V is TRBV30; 10 nucleotides agree with TRBD2. CDR1 is GTSNPN, CDR2 SVGIG, per germline (reference sequence). This CDR3 has 13 amino acids. V shed 0 bases and J 9 bases; nucleotides not matched to a gene: 3. The CDR3 is CAWSVQRGGTQYF. As DNA, the CDR3 is TGTGCCTGGAGTGTTCAGCGGGGGGGCACGCAGTATTTT.

The chain recombines TRBV29-1 with TRBJ2-1, with 13 bases lining up with TRBD2. V shed 6 bases and J 2 bases; nucleotides not matched to a gene: 13. This CDR3 comprises 18 residues. From germline, CDR1 is SQVTM and CDR2 ANQGSEA. The CDR3 region has the DNA TGCAGCGTGAAGGGGGGGACTAGCGGGATTGGGACCTACAATGAGCAGTTCTTC. Its protein is CSVKGGTSGIGTYNEQFF.

This clonotype was found many times. The genes are TRBV7-8 and TRBJ1-5; D is unresolved. CDR1 SGHVS and CDR2 FQNEAQ come from the germline V gene. The CDR3 has 15 residues. V was cut by 2 bases and J by 2 bases, with 10 bases left in between. The DNA of the CDR3 is TGTGCCAGCAGCTTAAGAGGAAGAGGCAATCAGCCCCAGCATTTT. Translated, it gives CASSLRGRGNQPQHF.

V usage is TRBV28 and J usage is TRBJ2-3; either TRBD1 or TRBD2 may fit D (5 bases each). The V end was cut by 0 bases, the J end by 1 base, with 5 bases between. Germline CDR1 reads MDHEN; CDR2 reads SYDVKM. The CDR3 is 14 residues long. The CDR3 DNA reads TGTGCCAGCAGTTTATGGGGGGGCACAGATACGCAGTATTTT. Translated, it gives CASSLWGGTDTQYF.

This clonotype was seen more than once but under ten times. J is TRBJ2-7 and V is TRBV11-2; 10 bases are shared with TRBD1. V was pared by 0 bases and J by 6 bases, with 11 bases of the junction left unmatched. Germline CDR1 is SGHAT and CDR2 is FQNNGV. This CDR3 comprises 17 residues. The CDR3 sequence is CASSLDPWRDRGREQYF. In nucleotides, the CDR3 is TGTGCCAGCAGCTTAGACCCCTGGAGGGACAGGGGACGCGAGCAGTACTTC. Based on the CDR3 plus reference TRBV11-2 and TRBJ2-7, the full variable domain is EAGVAQSPRYKIIEKRQSVAFWCNPISGHATLYWYQQILGQGPKLLIQFQNNGVVDDSQLPKDRFSAERLKGVDSTLKIQPAKLEDSAVYLCASSLDPWRDRGREQYFGPGTRLTVT.